This TCR beta chain comes out of a study of persistence of HIV-infected CD4 T cells. On the study more broadly: Blood samples, up to 180 mL, came from multiple time points, except two leukapheresis donors sampled once.

In the case of this clone: Its antigen is unknown.

Study results and limitations: CMV- and Gag-responding cells had lower TCRbeta richness than CD3/CD28-responding cells.

V shed 4 bases, J shed 15 bases, and the junction held 13 bases outside the gene matches. Germline assignment: CDR1 LGHNA and CDR2 YNFKEQ. This CDR3 spans 15 amino acids. Overlapping HIV-1 Gag 15-mer peptides at about 1 ug per peptide per mL were used. Memory cells lacking CD40L and CD69 with high CD45RO were sorted. Anti-CD28/CD49d costimulation, CD40-blocking antibody and enfuvirtide were given to CD8-depleted PBMCs for less than 20 hours. This was the immunoSEQ version 4 assay in survey mode. Data came from immunoSEQ multiplex PCR; TCRdb stores just in-frame clones and leaves some out. The data show about 36,000 clones, with more than 75% seen just once and 0.9% to 1% held by the top ten.

This specimen was cultured CD4+ T cells from PBMCs, taken from a patient who received antiretroviral therapy. This sequence originates from an adult with HIV. The donor label of this sample is uncertain. The chain is built from TRBV4-2 and TRBJ2-1; TRBD2 matches 12 bases. CDR3 protein: CASSPLAGGVGGRFF. DNA of the CDR3: TGTGCCAGCAGCCCACTAGCGGGGGGCGTGGGTGGGAGGTTCTTC.